These 9 T cell receptor beta chains share one sample of origin, sequenced in a study of shared clonotypes between healthy human individuals. Sequenced by immunoSEQ multiplex PCR; TCRdb stores in-frame clones only, minus some. The data show roughly 1,000,000 clones, roughly 74% seen once. The sample taken for sequencing was memory CD4+ T cells from PBMCs. Regarding subset: CD45RA-negative fraction. These TCRs come from a young man in good health. Some clones in this sample may be carry-over from other donors' samples.

Only one count was recorded for this clone. The chain couples TRBV5-1 to TRBJ2-7, with 12 nucleotides matching TRBD2. V lost 4 bases, J lost 4 bases, and 9 bases stayed unmatched. In germline, CDR1 is SGHRS, CDR2 YFSETQ. The CDR3 is 16 amino acids. The CDR3: CASSGTSGRTKYEQYF. CDR3 DNA sequence: TGCGCCAGCAGCGGCACTAGCGGGAGGACTAAATACGAGCAGTACTTC.

The chain has TRBV7-2 and TRBJ1-4; no clear D. The CDR3 sequence is 15 residues long. Trimming removed 1 base from V and 4 bases from J, with 10 bases in between. Germline values: CDR1 SGHTA, CDR2 FQGNSA. The CDR3 sequence: CASSLVVGDNEKLFF. CDR3 sequence (DNA): TGTGCCAGCAGCTTAGTGGTTGGGGATAATGAAAAACTGTTTTTT.

V usage is TRBV5-1 and J usage is TRBJ2-3; TRBD1 matches at 7 bases. The CDR3 runs to 12 residues. J gave up 11 bases and V 4 bases, and 7 bases lay outside the gene matches. Germline CDR1 is SGHRS and CDR2 is YFSETQ. Written as DNA, the CDR3 is TGCGCCAGCAGCCCGAGGGGGCTTGGGCAGTATTTT. It specifies CASSPRGLGQYF.

This sequence joins TRBV28 and TRBJ1-5; a possible D gene is TRBD1 (5 bases). The CDR3 contains 14 residues. CDR1 MDHEN and CDR2 SYDVKM come from the germline V gene. Trimming took 6 bases from V and 0 from J, leaving 9 bases between them. The chain's CDR3 is CASRATGSNQPQHF. In DNA, the CDR3 is TGTGCCAGCAGAGCCACAGGTAGCAATCAGCCCCAGCATTTT.

V is TRBV18 and J is TRBJ1-3; 7 bases agree with TRBD1. With 4 bases clipped from V and 3 bases from J, the junction kept 12 bases outside the gene matches. CDR3 length equals 17 residues. In germline, CDR1 is KGHSH, CDR2 LQKENI. The CDR3 bases are TGTGCCAGCTCACTAGAGATGAGGGGGCAATATGGAAACACCATATATTTT. Amino acid sequence: CASSLEMRGQYGNTIYF.

The V and J genes are TRBV5-4 and TRBJ2-7, with D possibly TRBD2 on 7 matching bases. With 2 bases removed from V and 0 bases from J, the gap between germline ends came to 15 bases. The V gene's germline CDR1 is SGHNT and CDR2 YYREEE (reference sequence). CDR3 size: 16 residues. CDR3 sequence reads: CASSFGTGRASYEQYF. The CDR3 DNA follows: TGTGCCAGCAGCTTCGGTACAGGGAGGGCCTCCTACGAGCAGTACTTC.

The rearrangement joins TRBV5-1 to TRBJ2-2; D call uncertain. Trimming left V 0 bases short and J 5 bases short, with 14 bases between. Germline CDR1 and CDR2: SGHRS and YFSETQ. The CDR3 spans 16 residues. In DNA, the CDR3 is TGCGCCAGCAGCTTGGCCAACGCGTTCGTTACCGGGGAGCTGTTTTTT. It translates to CASSLANAFVTGELFF.

This clone was seen only once. This CDR3 is CASSQEWGRQPQHF. DNA of the CDR3: TGCGCCAGCAGCCAAGAGTGGGGGCGACAGCCCCAGCATTTT. The chain has TRBV4-3 and TRBJ1-5; maybe TRBD1 (6 bases). The germline CDR1 and CDR2 sequences are LGHNA and YSLEER. This CDR3 comprises 14 residues. With 0 bases removed from V and 7 bases from J, the gap between germline ends came to 10 bases.

This chain connects TRBV2 to TRBJ2-7; a possible D gene is TRBD2 (6 bases). Looked up from germline, CDR1 is SNHLY and CDR2 is FYNNEI. V was cut by 7 bases and J by 2 bases, with 15 bases left in between. This CDR3 is built from 14 residues. The CDR3 is CASTDGGVAYEQYF. CDR3 in DNA: TGTGCCAGCACCGACGGAGGGGTGGCCTACGAGCAGTACTTC.